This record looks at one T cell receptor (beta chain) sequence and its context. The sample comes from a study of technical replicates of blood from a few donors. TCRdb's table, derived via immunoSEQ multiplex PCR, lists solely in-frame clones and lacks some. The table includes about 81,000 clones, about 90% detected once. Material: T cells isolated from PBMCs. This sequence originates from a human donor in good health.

The CDR3 loop is CASSQGATFF. The CDR3 coding sequence is TGCGCCAGCAGCCAAGGTGCGACTTTCTTT. The chain recombines TRBV4-1 with TRBJ1-1; D call uncertain. This CDR3 region has 10 residues. V lost 1 base to trimming and J lost 12 bases, with 6 bases between them. Germline-derived CDR1 and CDR2 are MGHRA and YSYEKL.